The entry below gives a single TCR beta chain sequence along with its context. Its specificity is unknown. The sample comes from a study of OX40 agonist ivuxolimab in advanced cancers. Trimming took 1 base from V and 2 from J, leaving 8 bases between them. The CDR3 loop spans 14 amino acids. Germline lookup yields CDR1 SEHNR and CDR2 FQNEAQ (reference sequence). Study-wide results and caveats: Within 6 weeks, CD4+ and CD8+ blood T cells expanded clonally at 0.1 to 3.0 mg/kg.

Profiled with immunoSEQ multiplex PCR; TCRdb holds only in-frame clones, not every one. Of roughly 40,000 clones detected, roughly 90% appear once; the ten largest clones hold over 15%. Sequenced here: CD4+ or CD8+ T cells sorted from blood, sampled in a trial of the OX40 agonist ivuxolimab. The sequence was obtained from an adult with an advanced solid tumor such as melanoma, head and neck, liver or kidney cancer. V usage is TRBV7-9 and J usage is TRBJ2-5; D is perhaps TRBD2 (6 bases). The CDR3 spells CASSLVRGQETQYF. CDR3 nucleotides: TGTGCCAGCAGCTTAGTCCGGGGGCAAGAGACCCAGTACTTC.